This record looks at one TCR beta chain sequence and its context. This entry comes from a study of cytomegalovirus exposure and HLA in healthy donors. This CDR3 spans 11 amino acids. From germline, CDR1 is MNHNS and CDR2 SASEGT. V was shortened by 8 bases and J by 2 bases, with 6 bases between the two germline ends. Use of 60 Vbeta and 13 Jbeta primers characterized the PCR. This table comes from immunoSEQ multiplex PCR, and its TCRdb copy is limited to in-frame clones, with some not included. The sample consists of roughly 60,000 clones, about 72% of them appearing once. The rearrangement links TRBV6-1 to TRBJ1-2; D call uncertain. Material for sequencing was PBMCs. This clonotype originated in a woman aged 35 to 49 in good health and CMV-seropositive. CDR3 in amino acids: CASHKNYGYTF. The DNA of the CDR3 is TGTGCCAGCCACAAGAACTATGGCTACACCTTC.